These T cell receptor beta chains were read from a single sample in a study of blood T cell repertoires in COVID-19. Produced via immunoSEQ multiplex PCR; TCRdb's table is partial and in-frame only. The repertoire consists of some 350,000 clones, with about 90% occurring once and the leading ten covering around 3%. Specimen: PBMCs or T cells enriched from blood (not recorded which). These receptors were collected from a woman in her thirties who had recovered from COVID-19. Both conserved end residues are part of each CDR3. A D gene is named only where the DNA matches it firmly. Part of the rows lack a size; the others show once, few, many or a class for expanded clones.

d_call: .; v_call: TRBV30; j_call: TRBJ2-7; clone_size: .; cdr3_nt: TGTGCCTGGAGCAGAGTCGGCAGGGGTTCTTACGAGCAGTACTTC; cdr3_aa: CAWSRVGRGSYEQYF
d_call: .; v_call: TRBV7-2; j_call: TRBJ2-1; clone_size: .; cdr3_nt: TGTGCCAGCAGCTTAGGCGCGCGGAATGAGCAGTTCTTC; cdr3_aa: CASSLGARNEQFF
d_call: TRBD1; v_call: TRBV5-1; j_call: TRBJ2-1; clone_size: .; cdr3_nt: TGCGCCAGCAGCCCCGGGACAGACTCCTACAATGAGCAGTTCTTC; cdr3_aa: CASSPGTDSYNEQFF
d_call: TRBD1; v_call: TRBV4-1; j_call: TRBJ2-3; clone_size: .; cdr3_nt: TGCGCCAGCAGCCCCTCCAGGGGACAGGTAGGAGATACGCAGTATTTT; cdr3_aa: CASSPSRGQVGDTQYF
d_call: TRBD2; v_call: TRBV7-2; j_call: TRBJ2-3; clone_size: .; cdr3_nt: TGTGCCAGCAGCCGCCATCGCGGGGGGGGGACAGATACGCAGTATTTT; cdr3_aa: CASSRHRGGGTDTQYF
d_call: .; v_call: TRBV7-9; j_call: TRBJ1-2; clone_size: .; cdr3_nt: TGTGCCAGCAGCCTCCTCGTGGGGGAGGCTAACTATGGCTACACCTTC; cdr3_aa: CASSLLVGEANYGYTF
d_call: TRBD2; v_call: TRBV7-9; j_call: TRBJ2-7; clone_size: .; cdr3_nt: TGTGCCAGCAGCTTAGTTGGGGGGGTAGGGACCTACGAGCAGTACTTC; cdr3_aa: CASSLVGGVGTYEQYF
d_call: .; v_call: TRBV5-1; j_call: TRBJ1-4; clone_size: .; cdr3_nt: TGCGCCAGCAGCTTGGTTCGGGGGGCAACTAATGAAAAACTGTTTTTT; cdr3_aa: CASSLVRGATNEKLFF
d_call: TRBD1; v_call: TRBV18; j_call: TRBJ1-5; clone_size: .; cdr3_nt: TGTGCCAGCTCACTATTCAGCTTCCGGGACAGGGAATATCAGCCCCAGCATTTT; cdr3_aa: CASSLFSFRDREYQPQHF
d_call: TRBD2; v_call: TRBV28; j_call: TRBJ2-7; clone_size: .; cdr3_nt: TGTGCCAGCAGTTTAGGTAGCGGGGAACCCTACGAGCAGTACTTC; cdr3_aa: CASSLGSGEPYEQYF
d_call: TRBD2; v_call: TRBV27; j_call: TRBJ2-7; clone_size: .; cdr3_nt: TGTGCCAGCAGTTTATGGGCTAGCGGGAGTAGCGAGCAGTACTTC; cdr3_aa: CASSLWASGSSEQYF
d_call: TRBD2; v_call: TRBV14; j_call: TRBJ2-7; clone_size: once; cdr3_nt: TGTGCCAGCAGCTCTCGGGGGGGGTCCTACGAGCAGTACTTC; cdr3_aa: CASSSRGGSYEQYF
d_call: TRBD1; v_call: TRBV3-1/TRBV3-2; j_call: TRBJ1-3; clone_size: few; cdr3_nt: TGTGCCAGCAGCCAAGGAGGGACAGACTCTGGAAACACCATATATTTT; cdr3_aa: CASSQGGTDSGNTIYF
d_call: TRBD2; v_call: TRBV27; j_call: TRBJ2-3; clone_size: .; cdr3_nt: TGTGCCAGCAGTTTTAGCGGGGGAGGGGATACGCAGTATTTT; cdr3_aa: CASSFSGGGDTQYF
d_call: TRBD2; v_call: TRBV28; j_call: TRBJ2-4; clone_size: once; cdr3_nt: TGTGCCAGCACCGGGGGGGGACCTATAGCCAAAAACATTCAGTACTTC; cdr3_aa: CASTGGGPIAKNIQYF
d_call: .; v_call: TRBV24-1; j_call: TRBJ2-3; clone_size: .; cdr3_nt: TGTGCCACCAGTGATTTTTTGTCCGGCGGATTGGATACGCAGTATTTT; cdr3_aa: CATSDFLSGGLDTQYF
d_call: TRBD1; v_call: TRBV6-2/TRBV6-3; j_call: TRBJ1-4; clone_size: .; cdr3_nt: TGTGCCAGCAGCCAGGACAGGGGACTGGGAACTAATGAAAAACTGTTTTTT; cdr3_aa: CASSQDRGLGTNEKLFF
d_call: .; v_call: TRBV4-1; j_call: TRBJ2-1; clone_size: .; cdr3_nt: TGCGCCAGCAGCCAAGAGGTAGGGCGGGGACTTGACTCCTACAATGAGCAGTTCTTC; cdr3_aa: CASSQEVGRGLDSYNEQFF
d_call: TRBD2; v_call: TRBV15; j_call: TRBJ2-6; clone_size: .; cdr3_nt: TGTGCCACCAGCAGAGAAGCGGGGAGCTCTGGGGCCAACGTCCTGACTTTC; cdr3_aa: CATSREAGSSGANVLTF
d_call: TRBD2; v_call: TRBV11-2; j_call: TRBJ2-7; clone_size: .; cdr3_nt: TGTGCCAGCAGCTCCCGGACTAGCGGGGGAAATTGGGAGCAGTACTTC; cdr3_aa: CASSSRTSGGNWEQYF
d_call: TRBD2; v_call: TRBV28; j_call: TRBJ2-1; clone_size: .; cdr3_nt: TGTGCCAGCAGTGGGGGCGGGAGGGCCTACGATGAGCAGTTCTTC; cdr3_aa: CASSGGGRAYDEQFF
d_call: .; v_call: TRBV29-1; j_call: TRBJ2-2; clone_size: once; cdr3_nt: TGCAGCGTTGGGGGACTCCCTGACGGGGAGCTGTTTTTT; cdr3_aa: CSVGGLPDGELFF
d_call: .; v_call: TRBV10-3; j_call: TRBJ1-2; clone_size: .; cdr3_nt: TGTGCCATCAGTGAGTCGCGGGAGCGGGGCTACACCTTC; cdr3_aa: CAISESRERGYTF
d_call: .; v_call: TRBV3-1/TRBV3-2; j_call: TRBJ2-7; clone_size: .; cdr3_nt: TGTGCCAGCAGCCAAGAAGCGTTCTCCTACGAGCAGTACTTC; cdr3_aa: CASSQEAFSYEQYF
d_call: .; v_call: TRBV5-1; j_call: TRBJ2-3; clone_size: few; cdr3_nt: TGCGCCAGCAGCCCCTGGAGGGAAACAGATACGCAGTATTTT; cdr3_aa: CASSPWRETDTQYF
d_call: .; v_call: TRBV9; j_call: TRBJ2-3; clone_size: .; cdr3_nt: TGTGCCAGCAGCCCCAGGGGGGGACAGGCCACAGATACGCAGTATTTT; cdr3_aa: CASSPRGGQATDTQYF
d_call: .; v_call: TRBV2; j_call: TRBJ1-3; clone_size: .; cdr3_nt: TGTGCCAGCAGTGAAGGTCGGTTTGGAAACACCATATATTTT; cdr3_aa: CASSEGRFGNTIYF
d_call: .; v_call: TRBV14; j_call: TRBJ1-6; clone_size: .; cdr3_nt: TGTGCCAGCAGCTATTTAGGAGGGGCACCCCTCCACTTT; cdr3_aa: CASSYLGGAPLHF
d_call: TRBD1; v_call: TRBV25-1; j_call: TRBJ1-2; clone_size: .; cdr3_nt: TGTGCCAGCTCTGACAGGGGGCCCTATGGCTACACCTTC; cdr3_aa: CASSDRGPYGYTF
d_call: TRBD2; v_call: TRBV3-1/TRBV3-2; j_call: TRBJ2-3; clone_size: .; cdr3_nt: TGTGCCAGCAGCCTAAGGACTAGCGGGGTCACAGATACGCAGTATTTT; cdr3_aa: CASSLRTSGVTDTQYF
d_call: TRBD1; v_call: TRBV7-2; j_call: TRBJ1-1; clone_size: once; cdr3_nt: TGTGCCAGCTCGGAAAGACAGGGGAGAAGGACTGAAGCTTTCTTT; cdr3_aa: CASSERQGRRTEAFF
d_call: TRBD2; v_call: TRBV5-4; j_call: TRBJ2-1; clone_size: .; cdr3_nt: TGTGCCAGCAGCCCGGGACTAGCGTCCTACAATGAGCAGTTCTTC; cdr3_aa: CASSPGLASYNEQFF
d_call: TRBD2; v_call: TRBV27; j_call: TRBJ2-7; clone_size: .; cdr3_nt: TGTGCCAGCAGTCCCGGGACTAGCGGTGCCTACGAGCAGTACTTC; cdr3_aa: CASSPGTSGAYEQYF
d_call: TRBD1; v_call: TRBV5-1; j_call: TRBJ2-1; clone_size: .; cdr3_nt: TGCGCCAGCAGCAAAGAAGACAGGGGATTCTACAATGAGCAGTTCTTC; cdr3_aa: CASSKEDRGFYNEQFF
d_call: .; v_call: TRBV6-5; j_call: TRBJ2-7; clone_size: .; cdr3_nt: TGTGCCAGCAGCACAGGTCTGGCCCGGGAGCAGTACTTC; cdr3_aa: CASSTGLAREQYF
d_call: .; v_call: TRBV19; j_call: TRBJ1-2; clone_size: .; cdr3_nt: TGTGCCAGTAGTATAGAGGCCAGGGTAAGCGGCTACACCTTC; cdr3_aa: CASSIEARVSGYTF
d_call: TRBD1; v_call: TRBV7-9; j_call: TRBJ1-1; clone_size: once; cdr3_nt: TGTGCCAGCAGCTTAGGCTCAGGGGGGAAAAACACTGAAGCTTTCTTT; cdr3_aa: CASSLGSGGKNTEAFF
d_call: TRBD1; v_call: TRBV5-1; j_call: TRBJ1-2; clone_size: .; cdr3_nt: TGCGCCAGCAGCTCTGGACAGGGGGTACGGGATGGCTACACCTTC; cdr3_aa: CASSSGQGVRDGYTF
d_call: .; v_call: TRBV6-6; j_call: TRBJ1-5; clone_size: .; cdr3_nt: TGTGCCAGCAAACAGGGCCTTAGCAATCAGCCCCAGCATTTT; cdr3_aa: CASKQGLSNQPQHF
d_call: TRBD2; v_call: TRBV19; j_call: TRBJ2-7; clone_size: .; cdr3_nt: TGTGCCAGTAGCGGGACTAGCGGGCCGTACGAGCAGTACTTC; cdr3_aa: CASSGTSGPYEQYF
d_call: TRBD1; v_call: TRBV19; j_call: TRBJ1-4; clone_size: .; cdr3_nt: TGTGCCAGTAGCCTGACAGGGGGGAGCGAAAAACTGTTTTTT; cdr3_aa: CASSLTGGSEKLFF
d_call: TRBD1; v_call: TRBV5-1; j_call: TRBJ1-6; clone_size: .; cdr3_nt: TGCGCCAGCAGATACGGGACAGGGGATTCACCCCTCCACTTT; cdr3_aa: CASRYGTGDSPLHF
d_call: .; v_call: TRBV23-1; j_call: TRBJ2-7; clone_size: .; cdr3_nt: TGCGCCAGCAGTCACTTAACTCCGGGCGAGCAGTACTTC; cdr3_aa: CASSHLTPGEQYF
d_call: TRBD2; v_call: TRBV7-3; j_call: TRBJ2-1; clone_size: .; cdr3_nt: TGTGCCAGCAGCCCCTGGGTGGGAGCGGGGGCATACAATGAGCAGTTCTTC; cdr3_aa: CASSPWVGAGAYNEQFF
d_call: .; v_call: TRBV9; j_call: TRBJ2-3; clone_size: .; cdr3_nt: TGTGCCAGCAGCGAAGGGAGACTCACAGATACGCAGTATTTT; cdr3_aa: CASSEGRLTDTQYF
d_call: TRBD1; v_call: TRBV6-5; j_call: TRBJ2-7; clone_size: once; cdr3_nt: TGTGCCAGCAGTTATACTCTGACAGGGCAAAACTACGAGCAGTACTTC; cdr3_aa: CASSYTLTGQNYEQYF
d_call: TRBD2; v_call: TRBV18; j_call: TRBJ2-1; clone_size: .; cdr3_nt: TGTGCCAGCTCACCGGCCAGGACTAGCGGTTCCTACAATGAGCAGTTCTTC; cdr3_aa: CASSPARTSGSYNEQFF
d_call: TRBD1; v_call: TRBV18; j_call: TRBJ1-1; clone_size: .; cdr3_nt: TGTGCCAGCTCGCCTTCGACAGGGGACGGAACTGAAGCTTTCTTT; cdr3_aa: CASSPSTGDGTEAFF
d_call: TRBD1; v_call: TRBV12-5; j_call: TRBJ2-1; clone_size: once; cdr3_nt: TGTGCTAGTGGTTTTGGGGGACAGGGGCAACTAAATGAGCAGTTCTTC; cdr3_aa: CASGFGGQGQLNEQFF
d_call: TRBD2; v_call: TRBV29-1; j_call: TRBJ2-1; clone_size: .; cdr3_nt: TGCAGCGCTCGAGGGGCGGGAGGGCCAGGTAATGAGCAGTTCTTC; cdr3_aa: CSARGAGGPGNEQFF
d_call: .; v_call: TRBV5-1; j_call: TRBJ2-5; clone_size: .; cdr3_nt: TGCGCCAGCAGCGGCTCCTCGGGGGAGGAGACCCAGTACTTC; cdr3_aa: CASSGSSGEETQYF
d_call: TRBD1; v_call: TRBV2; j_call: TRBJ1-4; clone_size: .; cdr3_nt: TGTGCCAGCAGAAAACAGGGGACTAATGAAAAACTGTTTTTT; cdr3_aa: CASRKQGTNEKLFF
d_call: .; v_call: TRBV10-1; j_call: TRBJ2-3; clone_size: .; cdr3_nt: TGCGCCAGCAGTGAGTTGGAGAACACAGATACGCAGTATTTT; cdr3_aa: CASSELENTDTQYF
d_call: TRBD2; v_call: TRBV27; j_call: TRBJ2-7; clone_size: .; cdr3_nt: TGTGCCAGCAGTTTAAGGGCTAGCGGGGACGAGCAGTACTTC; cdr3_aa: CASSLRASGDEQYF
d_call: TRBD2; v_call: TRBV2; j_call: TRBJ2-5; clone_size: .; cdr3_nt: TGTGCCAGCAGGGTTAGCGGGGGCCAAGAGACCCAGTACTTC; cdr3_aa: CASRVSGGQETQYF
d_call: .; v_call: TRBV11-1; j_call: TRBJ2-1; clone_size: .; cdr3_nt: TGTGCCAGCAGCTTCAAGGACTGGTCCTACAATGAGCAGTTCTTC; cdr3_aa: CASSFKDWSYNEQFF
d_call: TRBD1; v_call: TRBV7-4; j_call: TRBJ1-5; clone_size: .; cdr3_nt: TGTGCCAGCAGCTTAGCGGACAGGGATGGGGATAGCAATCAGCCCCAGCATTTT; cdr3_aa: CASSLADRDGDSNQPQHF
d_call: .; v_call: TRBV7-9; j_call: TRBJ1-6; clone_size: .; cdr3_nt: TGTGCCAGCTCCCTCGGGGGAGCTCGTAATTCACCCCTCCACTTT; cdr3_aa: CASSLGGARNSPLHF
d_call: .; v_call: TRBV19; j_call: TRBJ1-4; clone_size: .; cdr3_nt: TGTGCCAGTAGTGTCCGTGCAACTAATGAAAAACTGTTTTTT; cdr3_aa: CASSVRATNEKLFF